A selection of T cell receptor beta chains follows, all from one sample in a study of blood T cell repertoires in COVID-19. Method: immunoSEQ multiplex PCR; TCRdb's copy keeps in-frame clones and lacks some. The sample carries 200,000 or so clones, around four fifths recorded once. The sample consisted of peripheral blood. These receptors were collected from a human donor in a cohort sampled during active COVID-19. The CDR3 runs from the conserved cysteine through the conserved F or W. D genes are given only for firm matches. Some rows mark clone size as missing; the rest say once, few, many or name a class of expanded clone.

D gene,clone size,V gene,J gene,CDR3 DNA,CDR3 protein
TRBD1,NA,TRBV7-8,TRBJ1-5,TGTGCCAGCAGCCCCAAGGGTAGGAGGGGGCTATTCTATCAGCCCCAGCATTTT,CASSPKGRRGLFYQPQHF
NA,NA,TRBV24-1,TRBJ1-1,TGTGCCACCAGCCAGGGCAGGGACACTGAAGCTTTCTTT,CATSQGRDTEAFF
NA,NA,TRBV19,TRBJ2-7,TGTGCCAGTAGTATACCGGGCACGGGAGTGAGCGAGCAGTACTTC,CASSIPGTGVSEQYF
NA,few,TRBV30,TRBJ1-3,TGTGCCTGGAGTTCCCTACAGGGTGCTGGAAACACCATATATTTT,CAWSSLQGAGNTIYF
TRBD1,few,TRBV3-1/TRBV3-2,TRBJ1-4,TGTGCCAGCAGCCTTCTTGGACAGGGGAATGAAAAACTGTTTTTT,CASSLLGQGNEKLFF
NA,once,TRBV30,TRBJ1-5,TGTGCCTGGGGCCGGCCAGCAGGTCAGCCCCAGCATTTT,CAWGRPAGQPQHF
TRBD2,once,TRBV7-9,TRBJ2-2,TGTGCCAGCAGCCATCCCGGGACTAGCGGGGGGGATAACACCGGGGAGCTGTTTTTT,CASSHPGTSGGDNTGELFF
NA,NA,TRBV24-1,TRBJ2-5,TGTGCCATACTCCCTAGGTCGGGGTCCCTTCAAGAGACCCAGTACTTC,CAILPRSGSLQETQYF
TRBD1,few,TRBV28,TRBJ2-6,TGTGCCAGCAGTCCGACAGGGGCCGGGGCCAACGTCCTGACTTTC,CASSPTGAGANVLTF
TRBD1,NA,TRBV15,TRBJ2-7,TGTGCCACCAGCAGAGGGACAGGGGTCTCCTACGAGCAGTACTTC,CATSRGTGVSYEQYF
NA,NA,TRBV6-5,TRBJ1-1,TGTGCCAGCAGTTACTATCGGGACACTGAAGCTTTCTTT,CASSYYRDTEAFF
TRBD2,NA,TRBV28,TRBJ2-1,TGTGCCAGCAGTTTGGGCGGGAGGGCCCAACAGTTCTTC,CASSLGGRAQQFF
TRBD2,NA,TRBV5-1,TRBJ2-1,TGCGCCAGCAGCTTGGTACTAGCGGCGAATGAGCAGTTCTTC,CASSLVLAANEQFF
NA,once,TRBV28,TRBJ1-1,TGTGCCAGCCGTTTTCGAAAGAGCGGTTGGAACACTGAAGCTTTCTTT,CASRFRKSGWNTEAFF
TRBD2,NA,TRBV5-1,TRBJ2-2,TGCGCCAGCAGCTTCCGTCGGGAGGGGGGCGGGGAGCTGTTTTTT,CASSFRREGGGELFF
NA,NA,TRBV3-1/TRBV3-2,TRBJ2-1,TGTGCCAGCAGCCAAGGTGCGCGGGAAGCCAAGCTCTTC,CASSQGAREAKLF
TRBD1,NA,TRBV4-2,TRBJ2-7,TGTGCCAGCAGCCAAGTACGTCAGGGGGTCTACGAGCAGTACTTC,CASSQVRQGVYEQYF
NA,few,TRBV7-9,TRBJ2-2,TGTGCCAGCAGCTCACAGGCAAACACCGGGGAGCTGTTTTTT,CASSSQANTGELFF
NA,few,TRBV15,TRBJ2-1,TGTGCCACCAGCAGCCCCCGGGCAGGGGGGCATGAGCAGTTCTTC,CATSSPRAGGHEQFF
TRBD1,NA,TRBV6-5,TRBJ1-2,TGTGGTAGCAGGACAGGACCTTATGGCTACACCTTC,CGSRTGPYGYTF
TRBD2,NA,TRBV3-1/TRBV3-2,TRBJ2-5,TGTGCCAGCAGCCAAATCAGCGGGAGAGGGGAGACCCAGTACTTC,CASSQISGRGETQYF
TRBD1,NA,TRBV5-4,TRBJ1-5,TGTGCCAGCAGCTGGGGGGACAGGGGTATCAATCAGCCCCAGCATTTT,CASSWGDRGINQPQHF
NA,NA,TRBV3-1/TRBV3-2,TRBJ2-3,TGTGCCAGCAGCCGCCTTTCGGTTAGCAGCACAGATACGCAGTATTTT,CASSRLSVSSTDTQYF
TRBD1,NA,TRBV6-5,TRBJ2-4,TGTGCCAGCACCCAAGGACAGGTCACTGTAAGGTACTTC,CASTQGQVTVRYF
TRBD2,NA,TRBV15,TRBJ2-1,TGTGCCACCAGCAGAAGAACGGGAGGCAGGAATGAGCAGTTCTTC,CATSRRTGGRNEQFF
TRBD2,NA,TRBV6-5,TRBJ2-2,TGTGCCAGCAGTTACGAGAGCGGGGTTCCCACCGGGGAGCTGTTTTTT,CASSYESGVPTGELFF
NA,NA,TRBV19,TRBJ2-3,TGTGCCAGTAGGGGGTCCAGCGGGACAGATACGCAGTATTTT,CASRGSSGTDTQYF
NA,NA,TRBV19,TRBJ1-5,TGTGCCAGTACCTCTCATGAGTATAGCAATCAGCCCCAGCATTTT,CASTSHEYSNQPQHF
TRBD1,NA,TRBV19,TRBJ1-5,TGTGCCAGTGGAAAAGGACAGGGGCCAGAGCAGCCCCAGCATTTT,CASGKGQGPEQPQHF
NA,NA,TRBV9,TRBJ1-4,TGTGCCAGCAGCCCTGGGACACCGCATTCAACTAATGAAAAACTGTTTTTT,CASSPGTPHSTNEKLFF
NA,NA,TRBV3-1/TRBV3-2,TRBJ2-2,TGTGCCAGCAGCCCCAACCGGGGGAGCACCGGGGAGCTGTTTTTT,CASSPNRGSTGELFF
NA,NA,TRBV3-1/TRBV3-2,TRBJ2-3,TGTGCCAGCAGCCTCATCTCAGCGGATACGCAGTATTTT,CASSLISADTQYF
TRBD2,NA,TRBV7-2,TRBJ2-7,TGTGCCAGCAGCTTAGGCCTAGCGGGACCGTACGAGCAGTACTTC,CASSLGLAGPYEQYF
NA,NA,TRBV21-1,TRBJ2-3,TGTGCCAGCAGCGCGCGGACTAGCGGGTGTAGCACAGATACGCAGTATTTT,CASSARTSGCSTDTQYF